This passage covers 25 T cell receptor beta chains from one sample sequenced in a study of cytomegalovirus exposure and HLA in healthy donors. The PCR was carried out with 60 Vbeta primers and 13 Jbeta primers. Sequencing was performed with immunoSEQ multiplex PCR; in TCRdb, only in-frame clones are kept and a portion is missing. Counted here are approximately 140,000 clones, over 75% occurring once; the ten biggest clones make up around 2.4%. Sequencing input: PBMCs. All receptors derive from a male donor in good health and CMV-seronegative.

The rearrangement links TRBV4-2 to TRBJ1-4; no reliable D call. Looked up from germline, CDR1 is LGHNA and CDR2 is YNFKEQ. Trimming cost V 0 bases and J 5 bases, with 7 bases left between them. The CDR3 length is 14 residues. The CDR3 protein is CASSQDTRNEKLFF. CDR3 bases: TGTGCCAGCAGCCAAGATACCAGGAATGAAAAACTGTTTTTT.

This chain joins TRBV4-2 and TRBJ2-3, with D perhaps matching TRBD2 (6 bases). Germline V CDR1 and CDR2: LGHNA, YNFKEQ. There are 20 residues in the CDR3. V was clipped by 3 bases and J by 1 base, with 26 bases between them. CDR3 in amino acids: CASSQSPLTLGTGRTDTQYF. CDR3 nucleotides: TGTGCCAGCAGCCAGAGTCCCCTGACCCTCGGGACTGGACGCACAGATACGCAGTATTTT.

As to this clone: Other nucleotide sequences in the sample specify the same CDR3. V is TRBV27 and J is TRBJ2-1; TRBD2 aligns across 7 bases. CDR1 and CDR2 from the germline V gene are MNHEY and SMNVEV (reference sequence). The V gene end was trimmed by 3 bases and the J gene end by 0 bases; junction bases not matched to a gene: 2. The CDR3 contains 15 residues. The CDR3 sequence: CASSFGGSSYNEQFF. CDR3 bases: TGTGCCAGCAGTTTCGGCGGGAGCTCCTACAATGAGCAGTTCTTC.

This clone has just a few counts. The rearrangement joins TRBV6-1 to TRBJ1-5; TRBD1 agrees at 8 bases. V trimming: 8 bases; J trimming: 4 bases; junction bases outside the gene matches: 7. Germline lookup yields CDR1 MNHNS and CDR2 SASEGT. The CDR3 loop spans 14 amino acids. The CDR3 DNA is TGTGCCAGCGCGGACAGGGAGGGGAATCAGCCCCAGCATTTT. Translated: CASADREGNQPQHF.

V and J are TRBV11-3 and TRBJ2-1, with 8 bases aligning to TRBD1. CDR1 and CDR2 (germline): SGHNT, YENEEA. The CDR3 extends over 15 amino acids. The V segment lost 5 bases and the J segment 10 bases; nucleotides outside the gene matches: 13. CDR3 sequence (DNA): TGTGCCAGCAGCACTACCGGGACAGGAGGAGACGAGCAGTTCTTC. Translated: CASSTTGTGGDEQFF.

The chain joins TRBV6-5 to TRBJ1-2, with D tentatively TRBD1 (6 bases). This CDR3 is built from 13 residues. V lost 6 bases and J 8 bases, leaving 16 bases between the germline ends. The germline gives CDR1 MNHEY, CDR2 SVGAGI. The CDR3 DNA is TGTGCCAGCAGCTATCTTTACAGGGAAGGCTACACCTTC. Amino acids: CASSYLYREGYTF.

In its sample, this clone is medium-sized. The rearrangement links TRBV4-3 to TRBJ2-3; 7 positions agree with TRBD2. Trimming at V came to 1 base and at J to 1 base, leaving 5 bases not matched to a gene. CDR3 length: 16 residues. Germline-derived CDR1 and CDR2 are LGHNA and YSLEER. CDR3 in amino acids: CASSQVAGEGTDTQYF. The CDR3 DNA sequence: TGCGCCAGCAGCCAAGTGGCGGGGGAAGGCACAGATACGCAGTATTTT.

This clone was seen more than once but under ten times. The rearrangement joins TRBV18 to TRBJ1-2; 10 positions agree with TRBD1. The CDR3 is 15 amino acids. The V gene's germline CDR1 is KGHSH and CDR2 LQKENI. The V segment lost 3 bases and the J segment 8 bases; nucleotides outside the gene matches: 9. The CDR3 coding sequence is TGTGCCAGCTCACCCCTGGAGACAGGGGGCAGAGGCTACACCTTC. Protein: CASSPLETGGRGYTF.

This clone was observed once. V is TRBV5-1 and J is TRBJ2-6; D is perhaps TRBD1 (5 bases). This CDR3 spans 15 amino acids. Trimming removed 2 bases at V and 0 bases at J, with 6 bases between. Germline lookup yields CDR1 SGHRS and CDR2 YFSETQ. The CDR3 is CASSFQGSGANVLTF. CDR3 nucleotides: TGCGCCAGCAGCTTCCAGGGCTCTGGGGCCAACGTCCTGACTTTC.

There are a few counts of this clone. V is TRBV27 and J is TRBJ2-5; perhaps TRBD1 as D (6 bases). Trimming shortened V by 5 bases and J by 7 bases, and 17 bases separated the two germline ends. The CDR3 has 14 amino acids. CDR1 and CDR2 (germline): MNHEY, SMNVEV (reference sequence). This chain's CDR3 is CASSDRTERGTQYF. The CDR3 DNA sequence: TGTGCCAGCAGTGACCGGACAGAGAGGGGGACCCAGTACTTC.

The chain links TRBV11-3 to TRBJ2-1, with 7 positions matching TRBD2. With V trimmed by 7 bases and J by 10 bases, 13 bases remained unmatched. Germline V gene data show CDR1 as SGHNT and CDR2 as YENEEA. CDR3 length equals 14 residues. The CDR3: CASTSSGGVGEQFF. CDR3 DNA sequence: TGTGCCAGCACCTCAAGTGGGGGGGTTGGAGAGCAGTTCTTC.

The rearrangement uses TRBV4-3 and TRBJ2-1; 13 positions match TRBD2. V gave up 4 bases and J gave up 7 bases; unmatched junction bases: 10. From germline, CDR1 is LGHNA and CDR2 YSLEER. CDR3 length: 17 amino acids. The CDR3 region has the DNA TGCGCCAGCAGCCGTCAACTAGCGGGAGGGCCTTTAAATGAGCAGTTCTTC. This codes for CASSRQLAGGPLNEQFF.

This chain joins TRBV19 and TRBJ2-2; possible D gene TRBD2, 5 bases. The CDR3 loop spans 12 amino acids. Deletions cut 9 bases from V and 6 bases from J, with 11 bases between. The germline V gene has CDR1 LNHDA and CDR2 SQIVND (reference sequence). As DNA, the CDR3 is TGTGCCAGCATCCTAGCACCCGGGGAGCTGTTTTTT. Protein sequence: CASILAPGELFF.

This sequence joins TRBV4-1 and TRBJ2-4; a weak D match, TRBD1 (6 bases). Deletions cut 8 bases from V and 1 base from J, with 27 bases between. The CDR3 extends over 19 amino acids. Germline V gene sequence: CDR1 MGHRA, CDR2 YSYEKL. CDR3 sequence: CASRRTPGTQTRAKNIQYF. DNA for the CDR3: TGCGCCAGCCGAAGGACCCCCGGGACACAGACTCGGGCCAAAAACATTCAGTACTTC.

The chain links TRBV27 to TRBJ2-1; TRBD1 matches 7 bases. The germline V gene encodes CDR1 MNHEY and CDR2 SMNVEV (reference sequence). The CDR3 spans 14 residues. V was pared by 5 bases and J by 7 bases, with 8 bases of the junction left unmatched. The CDR3 sequence: CASSPETGINEQFF. CDR3 nucleotide sequence: TGTGCCAGCAGTCCAGAGACAGGGATAAATGAGCAGTTCTTC.

Regarding this clone: At one end the junction does not follow the germline gene, possibly because of a read error. The V gene is TRBV7-9, the J gene TRBJ2-6; D might be TRBD1 (5 bases). The V gene's germline CDR1 is SEHNR and CDR2 FQNEAQ (reference sequence). This CDR3 comprises 13 residues. CDR3 sequence: CASRVIGDNVLTF. CDR3 bases: TGTGCCAGCAGAGTAATAGGGGACAACGTCCTGACTTTC. Full variable domain (remainder filled in from reference TRBV7-9 and TRBJ2-6): DTGVSQNPRHKITKRGQNVTFRCDPISEHNRLYWYRQTLGQGPEFLTYFQNEAQLEKSRLLSDRFSAERPKGSFSTLEIQRTEQGDSAMYLCASRVIGDNVLTFGAGSRLTVL.

This chain uses TRBV11-2 with TRBJ2-3; possible D gene TRBD2, 5 bases. The germline CDR1 and CDR2 sequences are SGHAT and FQNNGV. This CDR3 has 14 residues. The V and J ends lost 3 bases and 4 bases respectively, with 11 bases between them. The CDR3 bases are TGTGCCAGCAGCTTCGAGGGTGATCCAGATACGCAGTATTTT. This codes for CASSFEGDPDTQYF.

The gene calls are TRBV5-1 and TRBJ2-3; no firm D call. The V and J ends lost 4 bases and 4 bases respectively, with 13 bases between them. Per the germline V gene, CDR1 is SGHRS and CDR2 is YFSETQ. The CDR3 covers 14 residues. CDR3 sequence: CASSLESPADTQYF. In nucleotides, the CDR3 is TGCGCCAGCAGCCTCGAGTCCCCGGCAGATACGCAGTATTTT.

This clone has just one count. The V gene is TRBV20-1, the J gene TRBJ1-2, with D uncertain. Trimming took 3 bases from V and 3 from J, leaving 5 bases between them. CDR3 size: 11 residues. Germline V lookup: CDR1 DFQATT, CDR2 SNEGSKA (reference sequence). In DNA form, the CDR3 reads TGCAGTGCTAGCGGAGACTATGGCTACACCTTC. Amino acids: CSASGDYGYTF.

This clone was observed a few times. V is TRBV5-1 and J is TRBJ1-1; TRBD1 aligns across 10 bases. CDR3 length: 14 amino acids. The ends lost 4 bases at V and 7 bases at J; junction bases unmatched: 7. Looked up from germline, CDR1 is SGHRS and CDR2 is YFSETQ. The CDR3 coding sequence is TGCGCCAGCAGCACCGGACAGGGGGTGGGTGAAGCTTTCTTT. Translation gives CASSTGQGVGEAFF.

The chain employs TRBV7-3 and TRBJ2-1, with 11 bases fitting TRBD2. Germline CDR1 reads SGHTA; CDR2 reads FQGTGA. J lost 8 bases, V lost 6 bases, and 9 bases had no gene match. This CDR3 is 15 amino acids long. The CDR3 DNA sequence: TGTGCCAGCAGACCGTTAGCGGGAGGGGGCGATGAGCAGTTCTTC. Its protein is CASRPLAGGGDEQFF.

This sequence joins TRBV5-4 and TRBJ2-1; D is possibly TRBD2 (6 bases). There are 15 residues in the CDR3. Trimming took off 0 bases at V and 6 bases at J, with 13 bases between the two ends. Germline CDR1 reads SGHNT; CDR2 reads YYREEE (reference sequence). The CDR3 sequence: CASSLAGGGFNEQFF. DNA of the CDR3: TGTGCCAGCAGCTTGGCCGGGGGAGGCTTCAATGAGCAGTTCTTC.

The chain carries TRBV19 and TRBJ2-2; the match to TRBD2 covers 9 bases. Germline trimming cut 3 bases from V and 7 bases from J; bases unmatched to any gene: 9. CDR1 is LNHDA, CDR2 SQIVND, per germline (reference sequence). The CDR3 is made up of 16 amino acids. The CDR3 DNA reads as TGTGCCAGTAGTATTACTAGCGGGCTCCCTCGCGGGGAGCTGTTTTTT. It specifies CASSITSGLPRGELFF.

The genes are TRBV4-2 and TRBJ1-5, with D possibly being TRBD1 (5 bases). V was clipped by 1 base and J by 5 bases, with 15 bases between them. The CDR3 runs 16 residues. In germline, CDR1 is LGHNA, CDR2 YNFKEQ. The CDR3 DNA is TGTGCCAGCAGCCAAGGGAGCAGGGCGCTCCATCAGCCCCAGCATTTT. Translated, it gives CASSQGSRALHQPQHF.

The chain carries TRBV7-2 and TRBJ2-3; unclear D gene. This CDR3 has 13 amino acids. The ends were cut back, 3 bases at V and 2 bases at J, with 6 bases in the middle. Germline CDR1 SGHTA, CDR2 FQGNSA. The CDR3 sequence: CASSFPYTDTQYF. The CDR3 nucleotides read TGTGCCAGCAGCTTCCCTTACACAGATACGCAGTATTTT.